Sequencing of this TCR beta chain was carried out in a study of blood T cell repertoires in COVID-19. In the study overall: PBMCs, B-cell-depleted T cells, or T cells were the source of the cDNA or gDNA that made up the material.

The recovered donors of Cohort 3 showed two negative PCRs, clearance, or symptom resolution. Authors' processing steps: Estimates of nucleated cell counts were drawn from the amplification of reference gene primers. The table came from immunoSEQ multiplex PCR; TCRdb's copy has only in-frame clones and leaves some out. V, J and clone size derive from that table, while D and trimming were established from the DNA sequence. The data show roughly 190,000 clones, 89% seen once. The CDR3 spans 15 residues. Trimming left V 4 bases short and J 3 bases short, with 16 bases between. Germline CDR1 reads MNHEY; CDR2 reads SMNVEV (reference sequence).

This TCR came from a woman aged 18-29 years who had recovered from COVID-19. Sequences were obtained from PBMCs or T cells enriched from blood (not recorded which). The chain has TRBV27 and TRBJ2-7, with TRBD1 as a possible D gene (7 bases). CDR3 sequence (DNA): TGTGCCAGCAGTTCCGCAGGGGGGTCAGGCTACGAGCAGTACTTC. This encodes CASSSAGGSGYEQYF.